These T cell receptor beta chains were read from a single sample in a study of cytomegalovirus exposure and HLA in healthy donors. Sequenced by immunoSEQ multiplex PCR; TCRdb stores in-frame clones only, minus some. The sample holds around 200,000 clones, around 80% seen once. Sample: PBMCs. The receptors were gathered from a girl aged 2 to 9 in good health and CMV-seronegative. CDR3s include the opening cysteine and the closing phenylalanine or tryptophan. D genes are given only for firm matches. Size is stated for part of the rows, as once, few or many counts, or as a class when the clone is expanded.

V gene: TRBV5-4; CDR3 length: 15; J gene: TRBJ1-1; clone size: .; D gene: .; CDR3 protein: CASSSGRWENTEAFF; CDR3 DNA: TGTGCCAGCAGCTCAGGGAGGTGGGAAAACACTGAAGCTTTCTTT
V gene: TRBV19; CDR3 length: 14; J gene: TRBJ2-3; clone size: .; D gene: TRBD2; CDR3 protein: CASSITSGGDTQYF; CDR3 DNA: TGTGCCAGTAGTATAACTAGCGGGGGAGATACGCAGTATTTT
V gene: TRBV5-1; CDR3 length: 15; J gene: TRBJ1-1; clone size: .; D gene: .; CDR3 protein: CASSPFWGDDTEAFF; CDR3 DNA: TGCGCCAGCAGCCCGTTCTGGGGGGACGATACTGAAGCTTTCTTT
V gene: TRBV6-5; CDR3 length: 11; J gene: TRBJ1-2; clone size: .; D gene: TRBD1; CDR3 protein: CASSTGGGYTF; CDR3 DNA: TGTGCCAGCAGTACAGGGGGTGGCTACACCTTC
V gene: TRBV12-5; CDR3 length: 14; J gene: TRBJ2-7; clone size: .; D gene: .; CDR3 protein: CASGLGTISHEQYF; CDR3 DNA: TGTGCTAGTGGTTTGGGGACTATTTCCCACGAGCAGTACTTC
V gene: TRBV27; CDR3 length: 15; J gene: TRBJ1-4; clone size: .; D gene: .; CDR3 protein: CASSSKGATNEKLFF; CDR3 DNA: TGTGCCAGCAGTTCAAAGGGGGCAACTAATGAAAAACTGTTTTTT
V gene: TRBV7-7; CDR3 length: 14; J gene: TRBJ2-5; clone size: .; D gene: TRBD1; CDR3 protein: CASSPPGQGAAQYF; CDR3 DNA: TGTGCCAGCAGCCCGCCGGGACAGGGAGCGGCCCAGTACTTC
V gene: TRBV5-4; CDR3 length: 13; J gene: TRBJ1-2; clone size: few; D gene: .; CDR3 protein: CASSSGTPYGYTF; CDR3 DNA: TGTGCCAGCAGCTCTGGCACCCCCTATGGCTACACCTTC
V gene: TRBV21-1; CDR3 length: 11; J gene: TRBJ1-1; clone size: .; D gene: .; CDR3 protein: CASIAGAEAFF; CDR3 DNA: TGTGCCAGCATCGCAGGGGCTGAAGCTTTCTTT
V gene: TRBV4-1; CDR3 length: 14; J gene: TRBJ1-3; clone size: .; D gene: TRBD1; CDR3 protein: CASSQEGQGNTIYF; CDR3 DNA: TGCGCCAGCAGCCAAGAAGGACAGGGGAACACCATATATTTT
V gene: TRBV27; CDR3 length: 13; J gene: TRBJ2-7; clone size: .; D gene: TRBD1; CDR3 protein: CASSLTGGYEQYF; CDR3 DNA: TGTGCCAGCAGTCTCACAGGGGGCTACGAGCAGTACTTC
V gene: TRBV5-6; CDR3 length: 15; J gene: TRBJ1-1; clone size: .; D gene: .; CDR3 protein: CASSLRGGGNTEAFF; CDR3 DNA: TGTGCCAGCAGCTTAAGGGGCGGTGGGAACACTGAAGCTTTCTTT
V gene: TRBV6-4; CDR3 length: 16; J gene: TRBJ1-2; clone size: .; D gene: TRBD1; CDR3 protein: CASSDAAGGKNYGYTF; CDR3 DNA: TGTGCCAGCAGTGACGCCGCAGGGGGCAAAAACTATGGCTACACCTTC
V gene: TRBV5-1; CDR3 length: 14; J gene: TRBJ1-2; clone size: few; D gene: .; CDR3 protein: CASSLGRDGYGYTF; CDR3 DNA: TGCGCCAGCAGCTTGGGACGGGATGGCTATGGCTACACCTTC
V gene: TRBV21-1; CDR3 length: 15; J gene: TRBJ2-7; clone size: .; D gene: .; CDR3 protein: CASSARPTATYEQYF; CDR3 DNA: TGTGCCAGCAGCGCCCGGCCGACAGCCACCTACGAGCAGTACTTC
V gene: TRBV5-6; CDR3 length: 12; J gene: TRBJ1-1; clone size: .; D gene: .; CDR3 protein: CASSEAFTEAFF; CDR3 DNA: TGTGCCAGCAGCGAGGCGTTCACTGAAGCTTTCTTT
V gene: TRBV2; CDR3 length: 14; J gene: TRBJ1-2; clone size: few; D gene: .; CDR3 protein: CASSDARSLYGYTF; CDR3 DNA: TGTGCCAGCAGTGATGCGAGGTCCCTCTATGGCTACACCTTC
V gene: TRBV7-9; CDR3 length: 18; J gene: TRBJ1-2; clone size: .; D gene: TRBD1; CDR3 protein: CASSLASPDRAGRYGYTF; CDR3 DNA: TGTGCCAGCAGCTTAGCCTCCCCCGACAGGGCGGGTCGGTATGGCTACACCTTC
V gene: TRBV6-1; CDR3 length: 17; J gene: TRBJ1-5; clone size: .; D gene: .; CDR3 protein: CASSESYSGVSNQPQHF; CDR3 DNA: TGTGCCAGCAGTGAGTCCTATTCGGGGGTAAGCAATCAGCCCCAGCATTTT
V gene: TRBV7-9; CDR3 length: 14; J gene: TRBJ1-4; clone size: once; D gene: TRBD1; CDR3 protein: CASSSDRVGEKLFF; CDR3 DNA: TGTGCCAGCAGCTCGGACAGGGTGGGTGAAAAACTGTTTTTT
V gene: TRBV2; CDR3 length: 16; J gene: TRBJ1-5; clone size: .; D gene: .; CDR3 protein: CASSHKQVVSNQPQHF; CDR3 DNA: TGTGCCAGCAGTCATAAACAGGTGGTTAGCAATCAGCCCCAGCATTTT
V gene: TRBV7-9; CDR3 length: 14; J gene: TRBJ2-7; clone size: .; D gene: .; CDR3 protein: CASSLDWRAYEQYF; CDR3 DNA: TGTGCCAGCAGCTTAGATTGGCGGGCCTACGAGCAGTACTTC
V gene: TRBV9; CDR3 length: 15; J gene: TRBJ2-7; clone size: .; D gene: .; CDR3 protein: CASSVGQAMSYEQYF; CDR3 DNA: TGTGCCAGCAGCGTAGGTCAGGCGATGTCCTACGAGCAGTACTTC